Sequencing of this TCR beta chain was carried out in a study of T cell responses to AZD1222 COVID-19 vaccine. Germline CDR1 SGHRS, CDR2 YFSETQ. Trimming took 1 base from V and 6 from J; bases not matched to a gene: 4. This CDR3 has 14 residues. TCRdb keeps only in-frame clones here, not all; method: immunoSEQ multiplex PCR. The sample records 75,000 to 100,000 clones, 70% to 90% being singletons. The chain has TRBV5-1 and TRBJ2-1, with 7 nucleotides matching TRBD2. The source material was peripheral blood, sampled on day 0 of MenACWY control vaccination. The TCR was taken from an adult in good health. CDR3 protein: CASSLIASGNEQFF. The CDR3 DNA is TGCGCCAGCAGCTTGATCGCTAGCGGCAATGAGCAGTTCTTC.